Included here is one T cell receptor (beta chain) sequence, with context. What it binds is unknown. This CDR3 is built from 17 residues. Germline V gives CDR1 PRHDT, CDR2 FYEKMQ (reference sequence). The junction had 9 bases not matched to a gene; V was cut back by 3 bases and J by 7 bases. These data originate in a study of memory B cells and T cells in multiple sclerosis. Study results and limitations: Compartments had unequal clone-set sizes, affecting shared clonotype counts.

The repertoire was sequenced with immunoSEQ multiplex PCR; TCRdb's copy has only in-frame clones and lacks some. The sample shows around 7,600 clones, around 58% of them seen only once. The specimen was memory (CD45RO+) CD8+ T cells from blood. The clonotype comes from a human donor with multiple sclerosis. The chain uses TRBV13 and TRBJ2-7; 16 nucleotides match TRBD2. The DNA for the CDR3 is TGTGCCAGCAGCTTTTCCGGGACTAGCGGGAGGGCGAGAGAGCAGTACTTC. It specifies CASSFSGTSGRAREQYF.